Presented here are 13 T cell receptor beta chains from one specimen sequenced in a study of prognosis after radiotherapy for stage I lung cancer. Multiplex PCR, run in two rounds, amplified TCR beta CDR3 from genomic DNA. For every TRBV and TRBJ gene, a specific primer was used in first-round PCR. One entry per CDR3 protein, called by TCRdb with MiXCR from the multiplex PCR reads. Of tens of thousands of distinct CDR3 sequences detected, less than 25% appear once; the ten largest clones hold less than 30%. This sample comprised PBMCs, obtained before or after stereotactic body radiation therapy (not recorded which). Receptors were obtained from a donor over 45 with non-small cell lung cancer.

In its sample, this clonotype was seen many times. Here the CDR3 DNA reads TGTGCCAGCAGCCCCCGGACTAGCGGAGGCTCCTACAATGAGCAGTTCTTC. Protein: CASSPRTSGGSYNEQFF. The rearrangement links TRBV12-3 or TRBV12-4 to TRBJ2-1; 10 bases match TRBD2. V lost 6 bases and J lost 0; bases outside the gene matches: 8. The CDR3 spans 17 residues.

This clonotype was seen at least ten times. V gene TRBV29-1 combines with J gene TRBJ2-1; 8 nucleotides agree with TRBD2. Germline CDR1 reads SQVTM; CDR2 reads ANQGSEA. V was pared by 3 bases and J by 10 bases, with 17 bases of the junction left unmatched. There are 16 residues in the CDR3. The CDR3 DNA sequence: TGCAGCGTTGATCTGACTATAGCGGGGCCAGCGGAGGAGCAGTTCTTC. It translates to CSVDLTIAGPAEEQFF.

The gene calls are TRBV7-2 and TRBJ1-1, with no clear D. Germline CDR1 reads SGHTA; CDR2 reads FQGNSA. Trimming stripped 6 bases from V and 1 base from J, with 15 bases between. The CDR3 loop spans 15 amino acids. This CDR3 is CASRQLPASNTEAFF. The CDR3 DNA sequence: TGTGCCAGCAGACAACTCCCGGCATCGAACACTGAAGCTTTCTTT.

Many counts were recorded for this clonotype. The chain combines TRBV12-3 or TRBV12-4 with TRBJ1-2; TRBD1 matches 7 bases. After removal of 5 bases from V and 10 bases from J, the junction contained 10 bases not matched to a gene. The CDR3 is 13 amino acids. The CDR3 loop reads CASSARSTGYYTF. CDR3 DNA sequence: TGTGCCAGCAGTGCTCGATCGACAGGGTACTACACCTTC.

This clonotype has a count of ten or more. The chain has TRBV3-1 and TRBJ1-3, with no clear D. V gave up 4 bases and J gave up 2 bases, with 0 bases separating them. Germline V lookup: CDR1 LGHDT, CDR2 YNNKEL (reference sequence). This CDR3 has 11 amino acids. CDR3 coding DNA: TGTGCCAGCAGCCCTGGAAACACCATATATTTT. It is translated as CASSPGNTIYF.

This clonotype was found many times. This sequence joins TRBV2 and TRBJ2-7; 7 nucleotides match TRBD1. The CDR3 runs 15 residues. CDR1 is SNHLY and CDR2 is FYNNEI in the germline V gene. V was clipped by 6 bases and J by 3 bases; unmatched bases: 11. The CDR3: CASRERQGGIYEQYF. The DNA for the CDR3 is TGTGCCAGCAGGGAACGACAGGGTGGTATCTACGAGCAGTACTTC.

The sample holds many counts of this clonotype. The chain combines TRBV11-2 with TRBJ1-2; 7 bases fit TRBD1. The CDR3 runs 14 residues. Trimming at V came to 0 bases and at J to 5 bases, leaving 3 bases not matched to a gene. The germline gives CDR1 SGHAT, CDR2 FQNNGV. CDR3 protein: CASSLEHRGYGYTF. The CDR3, as DNA: TGTGCCAGCAGCTTAGAGCACAGGGGTTATGGCTACACCTTC.

This clonotype was counted ten times or more. V usage is TRBV27 and J usage is TRBJ1-6, with D unclear. V lost 3 bases and J 7 bases, leaving 7 bases between the germline ends. CDR3 length: 13 residues. Germline V gene sequence: CDR1 MNHEY, CDR2 SMNVEV (reference sequence). The CDR3 loop reads CASSFRGNSPLHF. Written as DNA, the CDR3 is TGTGCCAGCAGTTTTAGAGGGAATTCACCCCTCCACTTT.

By share, this clonotype counts as medium-sized. CDR3 sequence: CASAFYNNEQFF. The CDR3 DNA follows: TGTGCCAGCGCCTTCTACAACAATGAGCAGTTCTTC. This sequence joins TRBV7-8 and TRBJ2-1; D remains ambiguous. V was shortened by 8 bases and J by 5 bases, with 10 bases between the two germline ends. Germline V CDR1 and CDR2: SGHVS, FQNEAQ. The CDR3 runs 12 residues.

Points on this clonotype: A much larger clonotype is one base distant, so this may be a read error. V gene TRBV19 combines with J gene TRBJ2-3; a possible D gene is TRBD2 (7 bases). Germline lookup yields CDR1 LNHDA and CDR2 SQIVND (reference sequence). The CDR3 loop spans 17 amino acids. As DNA, the CDR3 is TGTGCCAGTAGTATAGGTGGGCGGGGCGGGGGCACAGATACGCGGTATTTT. Translating gives CASSIGGRGGGTDTRYF.

This clonotype was observed many times. V gene TRBV7-8 combines with J gene TRBJ1-1; no clear D gene. The length of the CDR3 is 15 residues. Germline CDR1 SGHVS, CDR2 FQNEAQ. V lost 1 base and J lost 0, with 9 bases in between. CDR3 bases: TGTGCCAGCAGCTTAGATACAGCTCTGAACACTGAAGCTTTCTTT. It encodes CASSLDTALNTEAFF.

This clonotype showed up just once. This chain uses TRBV20-1 with TRBJ2-5, with TRBD1 matching over 8 bases. The CDR3 is 15 residues long. J gave up 5 bases and V 1 base, and 9 bases lay outside the gene matches. Germline V CDR1 and CDR2: DFQATT, SNEGSKA (reference sequence). The CDR3 DNA follows: TGCAGTGCTAGAGCCGGAACAGGGGGTTTGGAGACCCAGTACTTC. It specifies CSARAGTGGLETQYF.

This clonotype was observed at least ten times. The rearrangement joins TRBV2 to TRBJ2-7, with a tentative D call TRBD1 (6 bases). Germline V lookup: CDR1 SNHLY, CDR2 FYNNEI. V was shortened by 8 bases and J by 5 bases, with 13 bases between the two germline ends. This CDR3 is 12 amino acids long. As DNA, the CDR3 is TGTGCCAGCCAACAGGGCAGGGACGAGCAGTACTTC. It codes for CASQQGRDEQYF.